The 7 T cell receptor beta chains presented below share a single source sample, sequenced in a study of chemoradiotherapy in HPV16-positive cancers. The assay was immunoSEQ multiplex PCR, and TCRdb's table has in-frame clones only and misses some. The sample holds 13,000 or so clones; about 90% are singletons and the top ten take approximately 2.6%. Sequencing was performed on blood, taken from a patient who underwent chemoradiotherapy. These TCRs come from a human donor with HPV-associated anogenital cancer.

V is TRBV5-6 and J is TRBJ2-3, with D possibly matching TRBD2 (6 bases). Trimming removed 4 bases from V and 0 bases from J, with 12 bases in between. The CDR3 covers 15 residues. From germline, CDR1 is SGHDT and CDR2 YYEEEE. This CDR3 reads CASSSAGGSTDTQYF. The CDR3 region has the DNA TGTGCCAGCAGCAGTGCCGGGGGAAGCACAGATACGCAGTATTTT.

The CDR3 loop is CASSLMRTDNEQFF. The CDR3 nucleotides read TGTGCCAGCAGCTTAATGCGGACAGACAATGAGCAGTTCTTC. The rearrangement links TRBV7-3 to TRBJ2-1; D might be TRBD1 (6 bases). The CDR3 is made up of 14 amino acids. The germline CDR1 and CDR2 sequences are SGHTA and FQGTGA. Between the trimmed V and J ends, which lost 1 base and 5 bases, there was a span of 9 bases.

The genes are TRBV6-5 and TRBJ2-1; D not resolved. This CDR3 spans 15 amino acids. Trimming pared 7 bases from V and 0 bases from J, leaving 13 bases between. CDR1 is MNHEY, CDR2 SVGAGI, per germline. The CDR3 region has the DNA TGTGCCAGCACCCAGATGGCTTCCTCCTACAATGAGCAGTTCTTC. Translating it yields CASTQMASSYNEQFF.

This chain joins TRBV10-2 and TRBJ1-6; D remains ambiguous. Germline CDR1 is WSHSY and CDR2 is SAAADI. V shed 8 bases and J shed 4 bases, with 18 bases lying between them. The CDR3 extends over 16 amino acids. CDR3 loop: CASYEDGSDYNSPLHF. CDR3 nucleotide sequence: TGCGCCAGCTACGAGGATGGATCGGATTATAATTCACCCCTCCACTTT.

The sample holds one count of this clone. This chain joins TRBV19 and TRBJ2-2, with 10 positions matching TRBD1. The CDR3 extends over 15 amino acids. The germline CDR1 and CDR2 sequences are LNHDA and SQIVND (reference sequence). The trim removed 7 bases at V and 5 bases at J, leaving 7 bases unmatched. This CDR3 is CASNRQGAWTGELFF. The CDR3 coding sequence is TGTGCCAGTAACCGACAGGGGGCATGGACCGGGGAGCTGTTTTTT.

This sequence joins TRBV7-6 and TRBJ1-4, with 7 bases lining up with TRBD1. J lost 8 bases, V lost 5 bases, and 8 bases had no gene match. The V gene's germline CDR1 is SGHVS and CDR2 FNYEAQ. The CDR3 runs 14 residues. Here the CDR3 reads CASSTAQGEEKLFF. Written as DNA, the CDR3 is TGTGCCAGCAGCACCGCGCAGGGGGAGGAAAAACTGTTTTTT.

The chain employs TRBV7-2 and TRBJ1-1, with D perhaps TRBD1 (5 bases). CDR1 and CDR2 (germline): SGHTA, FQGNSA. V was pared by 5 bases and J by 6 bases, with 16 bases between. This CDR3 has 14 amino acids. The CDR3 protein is CASSQGRNAAEAFF. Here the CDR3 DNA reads TGTGCCAGCAGCCAGGGTAGAAATGCGGCTGAAGCTTTCTTT.